This TCR beta chain was obtained from a study of tissue T cells after allogeneic stem cell transplantation. The study's findings and limits: The patient cohort was small and clinically heterogeneous, with limited sampling depth.

Worth noting for this clone: Its antigen is still unknown. Gene names are the mouse ones. The CDR3 extends 1 residue past the end of the read, so its final part is completed from the germline J gene.

CDR1 is SGHSA, CDR2 FRNQAP, per germline. There are 13 residues in the CDR3. The V and J ends lost 4 bases and 8 bases, in that order; junction bases with no gene match: 4. The protocol was immunoSEQ multiplex PCR, while the TCRdb copy is restricted to in-frame clones and leaves out a portion. The data contain about 3,000 clones, around 50% of them singletons. The time point is: mouse harvest day 14 after allogeneic transplant. Mouse grafts combined 10^7 T-cell-depleted bone marrow cells with 10^6 splenic CD5+ T cells. The chain combines TRBV16 with TRBJ2-4; 9 bases align to TRBD1. Sequenced material: lymph node tissue. This sequence was found in a female BALB/c mouse given C57BL/6 T cells with graft-versus-host disease after an allogeneic hematopoietic cell transplant. The CDR3 loop is CASSSTGGSTLYF. The sequenced part of the CDR3 DNA is TGTGCAAGCAGCTCCACAGGGGGCTCCACCTTGTAC. The full variable domain, completed using reference TRBV16 and TRBJ2-4, is NAGVIQTPRHKVTGKGQEATLWCEPISGHSAVFWYRQTIVQGLEFLTYFRNQAPIDDSGMPKERFSAQMPNQSHSTLKIQSTQPQDSAVYLCASSSTGGSTLYFGAGTRLSVL.